These 15 T cell receptor beta chains came from one sample sequenced in a study of early T cells in non-severe SARS-CoV-2 infection. Via MiXCR, TCRdb re-called the 5' RACE reads, giving one row per CDR3 protein. The repertoire includes approximately 70,000 distinct CDR3 sequences, more than 10% of them detected once, and less than 20% sits in the top ten. The input for sequencing was whole blood, taken at baseline. These receptors came from an adult who was a healthcare worker with PCR-confirmed SARS-CoV-2 infection or an uninfected control (not recorded which). The donor label of this sample is uncertain.

The chain employs TRBV4-3 and TRBJ2-3; TRBD1 might be the D (6 bases). This CDR3 is 14 amino acids long. The V gene's germline CDR1 is LGHNA and CDR2 YSLEER. Trimming cost V 3 bases and J 5 bases, with 12 bases left between them. The CDR3 nucleotides are TGCGCCAGCAGCCAGGAAACCAGGGGAGATACGCAGTATTTT. It translates to CASSQETRGDTQYF.

The gene calls are TRBV5-5 and TRBJ2-3, with 11 bases identical to TRBD2. This CDR3 has 18 amino acids. The trim removed 0 bases at V and 0 bases at J, leaving 6 bases unmatched. Germline lookup yields CDR1 SGHKS and CDR2 YYEKEE (reference sequence). The CDR3 sequence: CASSLAPSGRTSTDTQYF. The CDR3 DNA follows: TGTGCCAGCAGCTTGGCCCCTAGCGGGAGGACCAGCACAGATACGCAGTATTTT.

This clonotype was found many times. In nucleotides, the CDR3 is TGTGCCAGTGGGCAGGGGGGGGAAAAACTGTTTTTT. Its protein is CASGQGGEKLFF. The rearrangement joins TRBV6-1 to TRBJ1-4, with 7 bases matching TRBD1. This CDR3 region has 12 residues. Germline trimming cut 9 bases from V and 8 bases from J; bases unmatched to any gene: 6. CDR1 MNHNS and CDR2 SASEGT come from the germline V gene.

The chain recombines TRBV24-1 with TRBJ2-1, with unresolved D. There are 12 residues in the CDR3. CDR1 is KGHDR and CDR2 is SFDVKD in the germline V gene. Deletions cut 5 bases from V and 4 bases from J, with 5 bases between. In DNA, the CDR3 is TGTGCCACCAGTGGCCTATACAATGAGCAGTTCTTC. This codes for CATSGLYNEQFF.

This clonotype turned up a few times. The chain joins TRBV20-1 to TRBJ2-1; the D gene is possibly TRBD2 (6 bases). Germline values: CDR1 DFQATT, CDR2 SNEGSKA (reference sequence). The CDR3 runs 18 residues. Trimming took 0 bases from V and 4 from J, leaving 22 bases between them. The CDR3 DNA reads TGCAGTGCTAGAGATCCAAACTCCCTGCGGGGACCGTACAATGAGCAGTTCTTC. Its protein product is CSARDPNSLRGPYNEQFF.

The rearrangement uses TRBV10-1 and TRBJ2-7, with 9 bases lining up with TRBD1. Germline V lookup: CDR1 WNHNN, CDR2 SYGVQD (reference sequence). The CDR3 is made up of 13 amino acids. Losses at the gene ends were 6 bases for V and 6 bases for J; bases not matched to a gene: 6. This CDR3 is CASSQTGGLEQYF. CDR3 in DNA: TGCGCCAGCAGCCAGACAGGGGGACTCGAGCAGTACTTC.

This clonotype was observed a few times. V is TRBV12-3 or TRBV12-4 and J is TRBJ1-2, with D perhaps matching TRBD1 (5 bases). Trimming shortened V by 6 bases and J by 1 base, and 9 bases separated the two germline ends. The CDR3 is made up of 13 amino acids. CDR3 sequence: CASSATVNYGYTF. The CDR3 bases are TGTGCCAGCAGCGCGACAGTTAACTATGGCTACACCTTC.

The gene calls are TRBV7-2 and TRBJ2-3, with D perhaps TRBD1 (5 bases). Germline lookup yields CDR1 SGHTA and CDR2 FQGNSA. The CDR3 consists of 15 residues. Deletions cut 1 base from V and 4 bases from J, with 12 bases between. CDR3 sequence (DNA): TGTGCCAGCAGCTTAGGTGGGCAGGGTCCAGATACGCAGTATTTT. This sequence encodes CASSLGGQGPDTQYF. Drawing the rest from reference TRBV7-2 and TRBJ2-3, the complete variable domain is GAGVSQSPSNKVTEKGKDVELRCDPISGHTALYWYRQSLGQGLEFLIYFQGNSAPDKSGLPSDRFSAERTGGSVSTLTIQRTQQEDSAVYLCASSLGGQGPDTQYFGPGTRLTVL.

This clonotype has a count of ten or more. The chain is built from TRBV29-1 and TRBJ2-2; D remains unclear. The CDR3 totals 15 residues. Germline assignment: CDR1 SQVTM and CDR2 ANQGSEA. The V end lost 6 bases, the J end lost 3 bases, and 17 bases lay between the germline ends. This CDR3 reads CSVSAPSADTGELFF. In nucleotides, the CDR3 is TGCAGCGTGAGCGCCCCCTCTGCGGACACCGGGGAGCTGTTTTTT.

This chain links TRBV6-1 with TRBJ2-5; D possibly uses TRBD1 or TRBD2 (7 bases each). In germline, CDR1 is MNHNS, CDR2 SASEGT. V was cut by 2 bases and J by 7 bases, with 14 bases left in between. This CDR3 has 14 residues. The CDR3 nucleotides are TGTGCCAGCAGTGAAACCAGGGGGGAGGGGACCCAGTACTTC. Protein sequence: CASSETRGEGTQYF.

This clonotype occurred a few times. The gene calls are TRBV18 and TRBJ1-1; D gene uncertain. Germline CDR1 KGHSH, CDR2 LQKENI. With 5 bases removed from V and 3 bases from J, the gap between germline ends came to 7 bases. The length of the CDR3 is 12 residues. This CDR3 is CASSSADTEAFF. For the CDR3, the DNA is TGTGCCAGCTCATCGGCGGACACTGAAGCTTTCTTT. Combining the CDR3 with reference TRBV18 and TRBJ1-1 gives the whole variable domain NAGVMQNPRHLVRRRGQEARLRCSPMKGHSHVYWYRQLPEEGLKFMVYLQKENIIDESGMPKERFSAEFPKEGPSILRIQQVVRGDSAAYFCASSSADTEAFFGQGTRLTVV.

This clonotype has just a few counts. DNA of the CDR3: TGTGCCAGCAGCTTAAAAGGGGGCCTGTTGGATGGCTACACCTTC. It specifies CASSLKGGLLDGYTF. V and J are TRBV7-2 and TRBJ1-2, with 7 nucleotides matching TRBD1. The ends lost 2 bases at V and 6 bases at J; junction bases unmatched: 9. The CDR3 spans 15 residues. Germline assignment: CDR1 SGHTA and CDR2 FQGNSA. The full variable domain, rest sourced from reference TRBV7-2 and TRBJ1-2, is GAGVSQSPSNKVTEKGKDVELRCDPISGHTALYWYRQSLGQGLEFLIYFQGNSAPDKSGLPSDRFSAERTGGSVSTLTIQRTQQEDSAVYLCASSLKGGLLDGYTFGSGTRLTVV.

The chain uses TRBV19 and TRBJ1-1; D may be TRBD1 (5 bases). Germline V gene data show CDR1 as LNHDA and CDR2 as SQIVND (reference sequence). With 3 bases removed from V and 4 bases from J, the gap between germline ends came to 15 bases. The CDR3 contains 15 residues. CDR3 in amino acids: CASSISGRRGTEAFF. In DNA form, the CDR3 reads TGTGCCAGTAGTATTTCGGGGCGGCGGGGCACTGAAGCTTTCTTT.

This clonotype was seen ten or more times. Written as DNA, the CDR3 is TGCGCCAGCAGCAAAAGGACTAGCGGGGGGCGCGAGACCCAGTACTTC. Amino acids: CASSKRTSGGRETQYF. The chain is built from TRBV5-1 and TRBJ2-5, with 14 bases identical to TRBD2. The CDR3 has 16 residues. CDR1 is SGHRS and CDR2 is YFSETQ in the germline V gene. The junction had 7 bases not matched to a gene; V was cut back by 4 bases and J by 5 bases.

The V call is TRBV6-4, the J call TRBJ2-6; D gene unclear. In germline, CDR1 is MRHNA, CDR2 SNTAGT. The CDR3 length is 13 residues. Trimming cost V 10 bases and J 0 bases, with 7 bases left between them. The CDR3 region is CAITPSGANVLTF. DNA of the CDR3: TGTGCCATCACGCCCTCTGGGGCCAACGTCCTGACTTTC.